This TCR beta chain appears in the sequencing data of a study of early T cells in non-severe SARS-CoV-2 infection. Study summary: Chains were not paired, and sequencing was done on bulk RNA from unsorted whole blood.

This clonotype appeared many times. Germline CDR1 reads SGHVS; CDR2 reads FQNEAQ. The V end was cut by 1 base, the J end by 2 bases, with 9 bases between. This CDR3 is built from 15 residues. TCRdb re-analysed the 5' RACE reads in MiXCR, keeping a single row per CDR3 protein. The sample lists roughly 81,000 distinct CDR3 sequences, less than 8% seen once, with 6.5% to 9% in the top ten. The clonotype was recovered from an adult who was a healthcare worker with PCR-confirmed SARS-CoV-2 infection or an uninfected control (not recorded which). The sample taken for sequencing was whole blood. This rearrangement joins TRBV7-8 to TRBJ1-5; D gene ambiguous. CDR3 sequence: CASSLEVQRNQPQHF. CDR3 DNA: TGTGCCAGCAGCTTAGAGGTCCAGCGCAATCAGCCCCAGCATTTT.